The rows below give T cell receptor beta chains drawn from one sample of a study of OX40 agonist ivuxolimab in advanced cancers. The protocol was immunoSEQ multiplex PCR, while the TCRdb copy is restricted to in-frame clones and leaves out a portion. The table has approximately 70,000 clones, roughly 87% seen once. The specimen comprised CD4+ or CD8+ T cells sorted from blood, sampled in a trial of the OX40 agonist ivuxolimab. The receptors come from an adult with an advanced solid tumor such as melanoma, head and neck, liver or kidney cancer. Each CDR3 is given with its conserved first and last residue. A D gene is named only where the DNA matches it firmly. Part of the rows lack a size; the others show once, few, many or a class for expanded clones.

j_gene,v_gene,abundance,len,d_gene,CDR3nt,CDR3aa
TRBJ1-5,TRBV6-1,.,15,.,TGTGCCAGCAGTGAACCCCATATGGGAAATCAGCCCCAGCATTTT,CASSEPHMGNQPQHF
TRBJ1-2,TRBV18,.,17,.,TGTGCCAGCTCACCACCTCGGACGGAGGGTCCTAGCTATGGCTACACCTTC,CASSPPRTEGPSYGYTF
TRBJ2-2,TRBV28,few,19,.,TGTGCCAGCAGTTTTATCGTTGGGTTCCTGGGTCAAAACACCGGGGAGCTGTTTTTT,CASSFIVGFLGQNTGELFF
TRBJ2-1,TRBV5-1,.,20,TRBD2,TGCGCCAGCACCCGGGGACAGGGTCTAGCGGGGGGGCCTACTCAAAATGAGCAGTTCTTC,CASTRGQGLAGGPTQNEQFF
TRBJ1-3,TRBV7-9,.,17,.,TGTGCCAGCAGCGTAGAGGCCAAGAGGGGCTCTGGAAACACCATATATTTT,CASSVEAKRGSGNTIYF
TRBJ2-1,TRBV18,.,16,.,TGTGCCAGCTCCAGGCGAAGGGACCCCGGCGGAAATGAGCAGTTCTTC,CASSRRRDPGGNEQFF
TRBJ1-5,TRBV7-2,.,15,.,TGTGCCAGCAGCCTGGGACTAATCGCGAATCAGCCCCAGCATTTT,CASSLGLIANQPQHF
TRBJ2-7,TRBV11-2,.,15,TRBD1,TGTGCCAGCAGCTCAGCCGGGACAGGGGGACGCGAGCAGTACTTC,CASSSAGTGGREQYF
TRBJ2-7,TRBV6-6,.,13,TRBD2,TGTGCCAGCAACGGTGGGAGGGCGGGAGCGCAGTACTTC,CASNGGRAGAQYF
TRBJ2-3,TRBV19,.,14,.,TGTGCCAGCAGACAGGGAGGCGGCACAGATACGCAGTATTTT,CASRQGGGTDTQYF
TRBJ1-1,TRBV6-5,few,15,.,TGTGCCAGCAGTCTCTCTAGCGGACAGAACACTGAAGCTTTCTTT,CASSLSSGQNTEAFF
TRBJ2-7,TRBV19,.,13,TRBD1,TGTGCCAGTGGGGGACAGGGTCCGGGCGAGCAGTACTTC,CASGGQGPGEQYF
TRBJ2-2,TRBV19,.,16,TRBD1,TGTGCCAGTAGTATTGAGACAGGGGGCTACACCGGGGAGCTGTTTTTT,CASSIETGGYTGELFF
TRBJ1-5,TRBV9,.,14,TRBD1,TGTGCCAGCAGCCGTGGACAGGGCAATCAGCCCCAGCATTTT,CASSRGQGNQPQHF
TRBJ1-1,TRBV5-1,.,14,.,TGCGCCAGCAGCACGGAACAGGGCGGCACTGAAGCTTTCTTT,CASSTEQGGTEAFF
TRBJ2-5,TRBV29-1,.,14,.,TGCAGCGTTGAATCGACACGGGAATTTGAGACCCAGTACTTC,CSVESTREFETQYF
TRBJ1-4,TRBV27,.,13,.,TGTGCCAGCAGTCCGGGTCTGAATGAAAAACTGTTTTTT,CASSPGLNEKLFF
TRBJ1-3,TRBV6-1,.,16,.,TGTGCCAGCAGTGGAGGAAGGGGCGGTAGCGAAAACACCATATATTTT,CASSGGRGGSENTIYF
TRBJ2-3,TRBV7-3,few,15,TRBD2,TGTGCCAGCAGCCCCTCTAGCGGGAAGGCAGATACGCAGTATTTT,CASSPSSGKADTQYF
TRBJ1-2,TRBV28,.,18,TRBD1,TGTGCCAGCAGTTTAAGGGGTAATTTGTTGGGACAGGACTATGGCTACACCTTC,CASSLRGNLLGQDYGYTF
TRBJ2-7,TRBV6-5,once,14,TRBD1,TGTGCCAGCACCGAGACAGGGGACTCCTACGAGCAGTACTTC,CASTETGDSYEQYF